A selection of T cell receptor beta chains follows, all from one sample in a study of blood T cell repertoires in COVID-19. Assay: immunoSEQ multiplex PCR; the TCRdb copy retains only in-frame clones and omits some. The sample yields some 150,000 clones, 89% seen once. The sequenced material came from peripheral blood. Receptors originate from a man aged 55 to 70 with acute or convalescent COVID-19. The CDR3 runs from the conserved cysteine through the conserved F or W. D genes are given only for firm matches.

CDR3aa: CASSQGPVTGELFF
j_gene: TRBJ2-2
d_gene: -
v_gene: TRBV6-5

CDR3aa: CASSQHRELGGYTF
j_gene: TRBJ1-2
d_gene: -
v_gene: TRBV18

CDR3aa: CASSLLQGVAYGYTF
j_gene: TRBJ1-2
d_gene: TRBD1
v_gene: TRBV7-8

CDR3aa: CASRAGQEGIQYF
j_gene: TRBJ2-4
d_gene: TRBD1
v_gene: TRBV2

CDR3aa: CASSEGLAAPYEQYF
j_gene: TRBJ2-7
d_gene: TRBD2
v_gene: TRBV9

CDR3aa: CASKRTGANTGELFF
j_gene: TRBJ2-2
d_gene: TRBD1
v_gene: TRBV5-1

CDR3aa: CSVYLTYGYTF
j_gene: TRBJ1-2
d_gene: -
v_gene: TRBV20-1

CDR3aa: CATSPTRVYYYSNQPQHF
j_gene: TRBJ1-5
d_gene: -
v_gene: TRBV24-1

CDR3aa: CASSPYPGNTIYF
j_gene: TRBJ1-3
d_gene: -
v_gene: TRBV11-2

CDR3aa: CASSQGTVNTEAFF
j_gene: TRBJ1-1
d_gene: -
v_gene: TRBV3-1/TRBV3-2